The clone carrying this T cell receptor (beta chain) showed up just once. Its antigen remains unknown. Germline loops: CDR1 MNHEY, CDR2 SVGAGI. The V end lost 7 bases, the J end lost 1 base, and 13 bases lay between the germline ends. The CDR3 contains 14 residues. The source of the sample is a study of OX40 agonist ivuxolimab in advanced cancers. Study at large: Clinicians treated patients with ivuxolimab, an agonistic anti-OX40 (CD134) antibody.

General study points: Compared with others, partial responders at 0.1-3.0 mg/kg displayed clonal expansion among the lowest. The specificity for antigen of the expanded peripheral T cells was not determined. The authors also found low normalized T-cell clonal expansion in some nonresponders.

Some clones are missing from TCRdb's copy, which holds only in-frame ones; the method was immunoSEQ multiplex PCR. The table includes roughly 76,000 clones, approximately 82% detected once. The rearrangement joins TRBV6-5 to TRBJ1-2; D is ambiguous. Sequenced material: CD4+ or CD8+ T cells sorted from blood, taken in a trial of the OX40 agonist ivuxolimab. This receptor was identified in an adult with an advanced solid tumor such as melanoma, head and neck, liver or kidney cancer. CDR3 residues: CASIPHGFNYGYTF. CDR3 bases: TGTGCCAGCATCCCGCACGGTTTTAACTATGGCTACACCTTC.